The rows below give T cell receptor beta chains drawn from one sample of a study of blood T cell repertoires in COVID-19. TCRdb's copy holds only in-frame clones and misses some; the assay was immunoSEQ multiplex PCR. The sample shows some 270,000 clones, about 82% of them seen only once. The sample taken for sequencing was peripheral blood. These receptors originate from a woman at least 80 years old with COVID-19, enrolled during active disease. Each CDR3 is given with its conserved first and last residue. Fields, in order: V gene, J gene, CDR3 protein.

V: TRBV2; J: TRBJ2-6; CDR3: CASSPLRTDSGANVLTF
V: TRBV20-1; J: TRBJ2-7; CDR3: CSASSPSGGAPPYEQYF
V: TRBV18; J: TRBJ1-2; CDR3: CASSTTGGKEYGYTF
V: TRBV6-5; J: TRBJ2-7; CDR3: CASTPGTGSYEQYF
V: TRBV9; J: TRBJ1-6; CDR3: CASSVGQFYNSPLHF
V: TRBV7-2; J: TRBJ1-5; CDR3: CASRLGTGGDQPQHF
V: TRBV10-3; J: TRBJ2-3; CDR3: CAITIGRSTDTQYF
V: TRBV5-6; J: TRBJ2-2; CDR3: CASSLPGANGELFF
V: TRBV6-5; J: TRBJ2-7; CDR3: CAGKRQGAQEQYF
V: TRBV3-1/TRBV3-2; J: TRBJ1-6; CDR3: CASSHTAQGANNSPLHF
V: TRBV7-7; J: TRBJ1-1; CDR3: CASSKDLNTEAFF
V: TRBV7-9; J: TRBJ1-1; CDR3: CASSFPTGLEAFF
V: TRBV6-1; J: TRBJ2-3; CDR3: CASSERGTQYF
V: TRBV13; J: TRBJ1-4; CDR3: CASRFPCATNEKLFF
V: TRBV11-3; J: TRBJ2-3; CDR3: CASSRSIGGSTDTQYF
V: TRBV5-1; J: TRBJ1-1; CDR3: CASSLGQREAEAFF
V: TRBV28; J: TRBJ2-6; CDR3: CASSSGGSSPGANVLTF
V: TRBV5-1; J: TRBJ1-6; CDR3: CASSLQTGASPSSYNSPLHF
V: TRBV5-1; J: TRBJ2-3; CDR3: CASKKTGTDTQYF
V: TRBV6-5; J: TRBJ2-7; CDR3: CASSYRGSSYEQYF
V: TRBV6-1; J: TRBJ2-1; CDR3: CASSEGQGAYEQFF
V: TRBV6-5; J: TRBJ2-7; CDR3: CASNPPGVHSYEQYF
V: TRBV9; J: TRBJ2-3; CDR3: CASSVRVAGGPPDTQYF
V: TRBV6-5; J: TRBJ1-1; CDR3: CASKLTGFTEAFF
V: TRBV3-1/TRBV3-2; J: TRBJ2-3; CDR3: CASSHTSGGRLGTDTQYF
V: TRBV18; J: TRBJ1-1; CDR3: CASSPPRGGRMNTEAFF
V: TRBV2; J: TRBJ1-1; CDR3: CASSLDRNTEAFF
V: TRBV3-1/TRBV3-2; J: TRBJ1-1; CDR3: CASSQGTVNTEAFF
V: TRBV6-1; J: TRBJ2-3; CDR3: CASSDDGGPDTQYF
V: TRBV28; J: TRBJ1-2; CDR3: CASSAARGNNYGYTF
V: TRBV3-1/TRBV3-2; J: TRBJ2-5; CDR3: CASSTRGGFETQYF
V: TRBV3-1/TRBV3-2; J: TRBJ2-7; CDR3: CASSQDVEQYF
V: TRBV19; J: TRBJ2-7; CDR3: CASSIGGQAFYEQYF
V: TRBV5-1; J: TRBJ2-3; CDR3: CASSLGGANTDTQYF
V: TRBV6-1; J: TRBJ1-1; CDR3: CASSEPGQGAGTEAFF
V: TRBV3-1/TRBV3-2; J: TRBJ2-5; CDR3: CASSLRQGGETQYF
V: TRBV18; J: TRBJ2-5; CDR3: CASSPRYRVKGETQYF
V: TRBV3-1/TRBV3-2; J: TRBJ1-2; CDR3: CASSQGVRQGAGGYTF
V: TRBV6-1; J: TRBJ1-2; CDR3: CASSEGTGNLYGYTF
V: TRBV7-2; J: TRBJ2-1; CDR3: CASSLTEYNEQFF
V: TRBV5-1; J: TRBJ1-5; CDR3: CASSAGQGDQPQHF
V: TRBV7-9; J: TRBJ1-1; CDR3: CASSPGQGAFVNTEAFF
V: TRBV4-2; J: TRBJ2-2; CDR3: CASSHLEAYGHTGELFF
V: TRBV5-1; J: TRBJ1-1; CDR3: CASSMDRMNTEAFF
V: TRBV2; J: TRBJ1-6; CDR3: CASRMTGSVRTLNSPLHF
V: TRBV6-5; J: TRBJ2-7; CDR3: CASSYSPLAGDGEQYF
V: TRBV5-1; J: TRBJ2-7; CDR3: CASSLSASYEQYF
V: TRBV28; J: TRBJ1-1; CDR3: CASSLWPQEAFF
V: TRBV19; J: TRBJ2-3; CDR3: CASKPEASTDTQYF
V: TRBV10-3; J: TRBJ2-7; CDR3: CAITEGGRVGAEQYF
V: TRBV7-9; J: TRBJ1-3; CDR3: CASSWGEGNTIYF
V: TRBV19; J: TRBJ1-1; CDR3: CASSYKSNTEAFF
V: TRBV5-1; J: TRBJ2-5; CDR3: CASRRNWGDQETQYF
V: TRBV9; J: TRBJ2-1; CDR3: CASSVATGGSYNEQFF
V: TRBV28; J: TRBJ1-1; CDR3: CASGEGGVNTEAFF
V: TRBV20-1; J: TRBJ1-1; CDR3: CSASSSGDTEAFF
V: TRBV10-1; J: TRBJ2-2; CDR3: CASTPGLGTGELFF